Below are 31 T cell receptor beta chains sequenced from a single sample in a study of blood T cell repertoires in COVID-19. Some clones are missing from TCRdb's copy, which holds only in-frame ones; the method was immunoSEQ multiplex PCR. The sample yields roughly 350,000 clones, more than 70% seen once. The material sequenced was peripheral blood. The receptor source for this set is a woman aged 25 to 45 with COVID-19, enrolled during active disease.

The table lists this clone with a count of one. In DNA, the CDR3 is TGTGCCATCAGTGAGCGGGGAGAGACCCAGTACTTC. It encodes CAISERGETQYF. The rearrangement uses TRBV10-3 and TRBJ2-5; possible D gene TRBD2, 5 bases. Trimming left V 2 bases short and J 4 bases short, with 5 bases between. Germline V gene sequence: CDR1 ENHRY, CDR2 SYGVKD. The CDR3 totals 12 residues.

The DNA for the CDR3 is TGCGCCAGCAGTGAGCGACGGGGGAATTCACCCCTCCACTTT. Translating it yields CASSERRGNSPLHF. The V and J genes are TRBV10-2 and TRBJ1-6; TRBD1 is a possible D gene (5 bases). The germline gives CDR1 WSHSY, CDR2 SAAADI. Deletions cut 2 bases from V and 7 bases from J, with 9 bases between. The CDR3 extends over 14 amino acids.

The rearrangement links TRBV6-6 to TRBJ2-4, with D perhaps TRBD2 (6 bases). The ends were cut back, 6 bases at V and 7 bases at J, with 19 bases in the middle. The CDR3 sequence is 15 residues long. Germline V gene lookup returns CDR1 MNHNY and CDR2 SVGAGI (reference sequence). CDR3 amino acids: CASRPTTGEDNIQYF. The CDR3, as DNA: TGTGCCAGCAGACCTACCACTGGGGAGGATAACATTCAGTACTTC.

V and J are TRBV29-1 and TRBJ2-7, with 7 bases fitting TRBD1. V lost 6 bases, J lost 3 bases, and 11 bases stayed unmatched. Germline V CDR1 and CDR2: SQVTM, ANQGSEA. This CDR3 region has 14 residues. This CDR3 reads CSVGNRGPYYEQYF. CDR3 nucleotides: TGCAGCGTCGGCAACAGGGGTCCCTACTACGAGCAGTACTTC.

The CDR3: CSASGGYTF. CDR3 sequence (DNA): TGCAGTGCTAGCGGTGGCTACACCTTC. This chain uses TRBV20-1 with TRBJ1-2; no firm D call. Per germline, CDR1 DFQATT and CDR2 SNEGSKA (reference sequence). This CDR3 is 9 amino acids long. Trimming took off 3 bases at V and 7 bases at J, with 3 bases between the two ends.

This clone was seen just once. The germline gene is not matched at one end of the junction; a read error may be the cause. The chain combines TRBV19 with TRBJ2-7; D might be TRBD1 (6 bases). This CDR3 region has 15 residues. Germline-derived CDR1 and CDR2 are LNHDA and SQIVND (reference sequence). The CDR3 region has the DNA TGTGCCAGTAGTATAAGGGCAGGGGAATCCTTCGAGCAGTACTTC. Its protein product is CASSIRAGESFEQYF. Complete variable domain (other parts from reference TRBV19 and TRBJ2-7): DGGITQSPKYLFRKEGQNVTLSCEQNLNHDAMYWYRQDPGQGLRLIYYSQIVNDFQKGDIAEGYSVSREKKESFPLTVTSAQKNPTAFYLCASSIRAGESFEQYFGPGTRLTVT.

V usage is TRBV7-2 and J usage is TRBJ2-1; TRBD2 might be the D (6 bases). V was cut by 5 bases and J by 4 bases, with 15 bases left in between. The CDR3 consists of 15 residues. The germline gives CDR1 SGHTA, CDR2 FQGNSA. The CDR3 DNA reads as TGTGCCAGCAGCGATACGGGACTTCGGTACAATGAGCAGTTCTTC. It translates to CASSDTGLRYNEQFF.

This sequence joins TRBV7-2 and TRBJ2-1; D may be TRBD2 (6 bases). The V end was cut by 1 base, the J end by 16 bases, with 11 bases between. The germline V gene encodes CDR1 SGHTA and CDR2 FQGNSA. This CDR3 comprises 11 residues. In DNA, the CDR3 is TGTGCCAGCAGCTTAGGGCGGGGCTTTTTCTTC. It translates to CASSLGRGFFF.

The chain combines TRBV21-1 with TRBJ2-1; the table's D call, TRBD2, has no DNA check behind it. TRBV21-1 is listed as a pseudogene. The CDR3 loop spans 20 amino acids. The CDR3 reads CASSENLSGAGLPPVNEQFF. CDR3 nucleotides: TGTGCCAGCAGCGAAAATCTCTCGGGTGCGGGACTTCCACCGGTGAATGAGCAGTTCTTC.

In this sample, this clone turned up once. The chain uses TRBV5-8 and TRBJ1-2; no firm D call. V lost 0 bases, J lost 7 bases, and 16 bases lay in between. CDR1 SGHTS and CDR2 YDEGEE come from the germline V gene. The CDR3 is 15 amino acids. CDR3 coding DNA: TGTGCCAGCAGCTTGGCGGCAGGCCCCGGCCCTGGCTACACCTTC. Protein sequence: CASSLAAGPGPGYTF.

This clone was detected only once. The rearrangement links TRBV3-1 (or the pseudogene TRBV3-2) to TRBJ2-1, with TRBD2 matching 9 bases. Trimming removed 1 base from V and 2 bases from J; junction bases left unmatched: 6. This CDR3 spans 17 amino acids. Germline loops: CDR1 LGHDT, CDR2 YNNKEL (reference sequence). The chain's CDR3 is CASSQGLGGRAYNEQFF. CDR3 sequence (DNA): TGTGCCAGCAGCCAAGGATTAGGCGGGAGGGCCTACAATGAGCAGTTCTTC.

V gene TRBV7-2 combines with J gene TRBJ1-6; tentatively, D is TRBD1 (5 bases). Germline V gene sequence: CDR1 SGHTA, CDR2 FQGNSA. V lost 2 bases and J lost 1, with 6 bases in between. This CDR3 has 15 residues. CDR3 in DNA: TGTGCCAGCAGCTTAACAGGATCCTATAATTCACCCCTCCACTTT. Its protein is CASSLTGSYNSPLHF.

The CDR3 reads CAITPGLLSYEQYF. DNA for the CDR3: TGTGCCATCACCCCGGGACTGCTCTCCTACGAGCAGTACTTC. V usage is TRBV10-3 and J usage is TRBJ2-7; possibly TRBD2 for D (6 bases). V lost 7 bases to trimming and J lost 0 bases, with 13 bases between them. In germline, CDR1 is ENHRY, CDR2 SYGVKD. The CDR3 covers 14 residues.

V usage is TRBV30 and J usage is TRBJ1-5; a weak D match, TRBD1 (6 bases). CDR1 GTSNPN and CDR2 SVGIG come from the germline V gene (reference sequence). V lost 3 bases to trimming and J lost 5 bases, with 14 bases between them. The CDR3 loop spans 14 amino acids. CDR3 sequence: CAWSATGGHQPQHF. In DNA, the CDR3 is TGTGCCTGGAGCGCGACAGGAGGACATCAGCCCCAGCATTTT.

The CDR3 is CSVVKGTRENTQYF. CDR3 nucleotide sequence: TGCAGCGTTGTCAAGGGGACTAGAGAGAATACGCAGTATTTT. This sequence joins TRBV29-1 and TRBJ2-3; 8 bases match TRBD2. The CDR3 contains 14 residues. CDR1 is SQVTM and CDR2 is ANQGSEA in the germline V gene. Trimming removed 4 bases from V and 7 bases from J; junction bases left unmatched: 10.

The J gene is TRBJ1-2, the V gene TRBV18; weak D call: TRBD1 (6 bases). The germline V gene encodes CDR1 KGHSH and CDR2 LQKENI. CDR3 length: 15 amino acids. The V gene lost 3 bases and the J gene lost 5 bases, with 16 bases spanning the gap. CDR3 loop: CASSPGTGQPYGYTF. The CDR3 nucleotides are TGTGCCAGCTCACCGGGAACAGGGCAGCCTTATGGCTACACCTTC.

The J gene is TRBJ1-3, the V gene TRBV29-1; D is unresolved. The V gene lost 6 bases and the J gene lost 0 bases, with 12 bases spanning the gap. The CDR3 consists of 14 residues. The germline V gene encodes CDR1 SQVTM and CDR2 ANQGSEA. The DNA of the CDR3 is TGCAGCGTGGGCGATTGGGCCTCTGGAAACACCATATATTTT. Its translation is CSVGDWASGNTIYF.

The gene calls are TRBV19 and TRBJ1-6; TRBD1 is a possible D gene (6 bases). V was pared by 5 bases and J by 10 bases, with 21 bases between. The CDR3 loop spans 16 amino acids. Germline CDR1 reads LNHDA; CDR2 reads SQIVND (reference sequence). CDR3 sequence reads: CASSAAGEGTRSPLHF. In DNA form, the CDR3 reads TGTGCCAGTAGTGCGGCAGGGGAGGGAACAAGATCACCCCTCCACTTT.

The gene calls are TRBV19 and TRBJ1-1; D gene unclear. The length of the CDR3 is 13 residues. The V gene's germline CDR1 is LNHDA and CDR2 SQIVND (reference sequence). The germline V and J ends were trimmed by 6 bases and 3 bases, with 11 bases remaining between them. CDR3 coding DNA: TGTGCCAGTAGCGCGAACCGGGACACTGAAGCTTTCTTT. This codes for CASSANRDTEAFF.

The CDR3 here is CSANRQAVSTDTQYF. In DNA form, the CDR3 reads TGCAGCGCTAACCGACAGGCTGTTAGCACAGATACGCAGTATTTT. The gene calls are TRBV29-1 and TRBJ2-3; perhaps TRBD1 as D (6 bases). Trimming stripped 7 bases from V and 0 bases from J, with 17 bases between. The CDR3 is 15 residues long. Germline-derived CDR1 and CDR2 are SQVTM and ANQGSEA.

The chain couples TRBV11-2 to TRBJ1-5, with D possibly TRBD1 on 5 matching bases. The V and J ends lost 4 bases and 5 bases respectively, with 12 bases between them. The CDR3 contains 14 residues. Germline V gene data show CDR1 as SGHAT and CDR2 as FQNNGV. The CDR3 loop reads CASSSGQGHQPQHF. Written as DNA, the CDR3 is TGTGCCAGCAGCTCCGGACAAGGCCATCAGCCCCAGCATTTT.

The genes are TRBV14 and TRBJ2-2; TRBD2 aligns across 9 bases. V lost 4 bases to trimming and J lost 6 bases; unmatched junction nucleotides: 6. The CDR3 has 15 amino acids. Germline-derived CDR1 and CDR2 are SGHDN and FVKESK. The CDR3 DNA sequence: TGTGCCAGCAGCCGAGCCGGGACTAGCCCCGGGGAGCTGTTTTTT. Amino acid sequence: CASSRAGTSPGELFF.

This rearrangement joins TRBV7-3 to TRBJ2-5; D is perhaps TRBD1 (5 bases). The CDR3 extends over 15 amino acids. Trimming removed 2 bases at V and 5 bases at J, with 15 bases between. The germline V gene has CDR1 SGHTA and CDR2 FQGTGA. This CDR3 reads CASSLGPGLGETQYF. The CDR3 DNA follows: TGTGCCAGCAGCTTAGGGCCAGGGCTGGGGGAGACCCAGTACTTC.

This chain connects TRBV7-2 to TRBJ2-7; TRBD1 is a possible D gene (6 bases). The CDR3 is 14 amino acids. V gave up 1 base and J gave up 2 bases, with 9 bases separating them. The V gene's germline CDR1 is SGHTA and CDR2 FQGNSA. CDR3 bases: TGTGCCAGCAGCTTAGATCCAGGGGCCTACGAGCAGTACTTC. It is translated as CASSLDPGAYEQYF.

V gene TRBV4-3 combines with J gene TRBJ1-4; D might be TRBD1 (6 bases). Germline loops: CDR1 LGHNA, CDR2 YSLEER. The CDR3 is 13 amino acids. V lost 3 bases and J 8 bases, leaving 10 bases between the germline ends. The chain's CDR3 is CASSQVGQEKLFF. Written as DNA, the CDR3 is TGCGCCAGCAGCCAGGTTGGACAGGAAAAACTGTTTTTT.

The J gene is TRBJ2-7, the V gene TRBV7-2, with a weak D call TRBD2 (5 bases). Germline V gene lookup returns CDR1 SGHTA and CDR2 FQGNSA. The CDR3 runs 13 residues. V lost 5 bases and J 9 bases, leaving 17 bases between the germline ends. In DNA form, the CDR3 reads TGTGCCAGCAGCCCCGAAGAGGGCCTTGGGCAGTACTTC. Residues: CASSPEEGLGQYF. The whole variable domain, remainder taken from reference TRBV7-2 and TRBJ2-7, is GAGVSQSPSNKVTEKGKDVELRCDPISGHTALYWYRQSLGQGLEFLIYFQGNSAPDKSGLPSDRFSAERTGGSVSTLTIQRTQQEDSAVYLCASSPEEGLGQYFGPGTRLTVT.

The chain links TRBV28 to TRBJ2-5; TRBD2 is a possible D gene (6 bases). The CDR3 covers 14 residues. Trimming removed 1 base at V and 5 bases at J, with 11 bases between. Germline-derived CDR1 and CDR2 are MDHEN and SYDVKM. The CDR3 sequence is CASSLFLRGETQYF. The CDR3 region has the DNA TGTGCCAGCAGTTTATTTCTTCGGGGGGAGACCCAGTACTTC.

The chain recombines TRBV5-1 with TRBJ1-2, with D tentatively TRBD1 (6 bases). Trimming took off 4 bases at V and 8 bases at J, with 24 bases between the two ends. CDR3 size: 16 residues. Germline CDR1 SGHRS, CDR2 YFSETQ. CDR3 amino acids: CASSPRQGRGWEGYTF. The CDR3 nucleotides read TGCGCCAGCAGCCCACGCCAGGGGAGGGGCTGGGAAGGCTACACCTTC.

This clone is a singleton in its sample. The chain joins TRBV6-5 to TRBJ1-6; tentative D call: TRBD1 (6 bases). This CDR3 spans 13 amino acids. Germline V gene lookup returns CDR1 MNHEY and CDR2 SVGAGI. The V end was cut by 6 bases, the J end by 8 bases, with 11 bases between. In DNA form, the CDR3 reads TGTGCCAGCAGCCGAAACAGGGATTCACCCCTCCACTTT. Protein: CASSRNRDSPLHF.

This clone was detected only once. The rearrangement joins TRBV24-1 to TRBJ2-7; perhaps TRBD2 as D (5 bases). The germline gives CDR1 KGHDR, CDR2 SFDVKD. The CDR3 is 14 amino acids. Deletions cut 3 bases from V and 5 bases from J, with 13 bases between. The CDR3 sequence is CATSDPPAVDEQYF. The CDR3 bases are TGTGCCACCAGTGATCCTCCAGCGGTCGACGAGCAGTACTTC.

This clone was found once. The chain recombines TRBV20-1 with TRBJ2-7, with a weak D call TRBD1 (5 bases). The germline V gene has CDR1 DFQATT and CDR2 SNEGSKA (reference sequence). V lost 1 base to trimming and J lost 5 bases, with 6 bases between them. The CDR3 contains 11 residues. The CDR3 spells CSARGGHEQYF. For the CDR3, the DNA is TGCAGTGCTAGAGGGGGCCACGAGCAGTACTTC.